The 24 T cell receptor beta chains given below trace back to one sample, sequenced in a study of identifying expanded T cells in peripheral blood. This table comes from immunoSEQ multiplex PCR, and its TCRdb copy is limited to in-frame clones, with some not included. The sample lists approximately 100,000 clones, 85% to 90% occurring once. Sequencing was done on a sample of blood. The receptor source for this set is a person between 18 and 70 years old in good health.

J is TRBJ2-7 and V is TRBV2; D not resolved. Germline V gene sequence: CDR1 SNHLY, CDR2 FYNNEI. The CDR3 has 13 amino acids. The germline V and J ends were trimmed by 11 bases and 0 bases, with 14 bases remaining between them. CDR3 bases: TGTGCCGCCCTCGAACGGTTCTCCTACGAGCAGTACTTC. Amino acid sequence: CAALERFSYEQYF.

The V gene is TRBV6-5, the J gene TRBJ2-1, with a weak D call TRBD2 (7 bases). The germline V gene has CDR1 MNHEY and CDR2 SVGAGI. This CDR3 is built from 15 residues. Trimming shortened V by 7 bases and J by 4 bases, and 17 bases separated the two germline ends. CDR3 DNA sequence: TGTGCCAGCACCCCAGGGGCGGGGGCTTACAATGAGCAGTTCTTC. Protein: CASTPGAGAYNEQFF.

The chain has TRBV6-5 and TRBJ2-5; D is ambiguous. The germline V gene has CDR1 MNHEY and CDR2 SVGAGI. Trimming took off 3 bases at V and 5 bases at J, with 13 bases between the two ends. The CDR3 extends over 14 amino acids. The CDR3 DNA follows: TGTGCCAGCAGTTATACCTTGGGTTCCGAGACCCAGTACTTC. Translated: CASSYTLGSETQYF.

CDR3 amino acids: CAWSVRRLGTEAFF. The CDR3 DNA is TGTGCCTGGAGTGTAAGGAGGCTGGGCACTGAAGCTTTCTTT. V gene TRBV30 combines with J gene TRBJ1-1; D not certain. V lost 0 bases to trimming and J lost 4 bases, with 12 bases between them. Germline assignment: CDR1 GTSNPN and CDR2 SVGIG (reference sequence). The CDR3 runs to 14 residues.

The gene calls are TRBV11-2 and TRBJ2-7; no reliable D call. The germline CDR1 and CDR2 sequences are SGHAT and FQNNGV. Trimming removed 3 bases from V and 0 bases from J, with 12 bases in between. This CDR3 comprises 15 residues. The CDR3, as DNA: TGTGCCAGCAGCTTTAGTGGGATTAGCTCCTACGAGCAGTACTTC. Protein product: CASSFSGISSYEQYF.

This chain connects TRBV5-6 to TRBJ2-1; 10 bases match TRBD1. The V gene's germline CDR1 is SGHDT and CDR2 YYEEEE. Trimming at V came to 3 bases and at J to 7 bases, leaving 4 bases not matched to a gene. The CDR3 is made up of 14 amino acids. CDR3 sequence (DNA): TGTGCCAGCAGCTGGGGACAGGGGAGGAATGAGCAGTTCTTC. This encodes CASSWGQGRNEQFF. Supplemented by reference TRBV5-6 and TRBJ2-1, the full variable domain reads DAGVTQSPTHLIKTRGQQVTLRCSPKSGHDTVSWYQQALGQGPQFIFQYYEEEERQRGNFPDRFSGHQFPNYSSELNVNALLLGDSALYLCASSWGQGRNEQFFGPGTRLTVL.

This CDR3 is CASSLREGRGSGANVLTF. The CDR3 region has the DNA TGTGCCAGCAGTTTACGTGAGGGGAGGGGCTCTGGGGCCAACGTCCTGACTTTC. The chain couples TRBV28 to TRBJ2-6, with 7 bases that match TRBD2. The CDR3 runs to 18 residues. Germline V CDR1 and CDR2: MDHEN, SYDVKM. The V gene end was trimmed by 2 bases and the J gene end by 0 bases; junction bases not matched to a gene: 7.

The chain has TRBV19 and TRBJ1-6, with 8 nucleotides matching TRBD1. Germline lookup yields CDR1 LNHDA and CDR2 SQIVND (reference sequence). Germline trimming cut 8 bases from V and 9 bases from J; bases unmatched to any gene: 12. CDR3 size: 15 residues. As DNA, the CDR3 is TGTGCCAGTCAGCCCTATACAGGGGGTACTTCACCCCTCCACTTT. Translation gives CASQPYTGGTSPLHF.

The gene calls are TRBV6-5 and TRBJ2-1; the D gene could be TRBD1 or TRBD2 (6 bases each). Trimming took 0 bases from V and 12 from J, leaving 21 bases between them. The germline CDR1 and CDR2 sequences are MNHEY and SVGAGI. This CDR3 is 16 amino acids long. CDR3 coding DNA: TGTGCCAGCAGTTACTCCCCGGGGGCCCGCTGGGCTGGGCAGTTCTTC. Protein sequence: CASSYSPGARWAGQFF.

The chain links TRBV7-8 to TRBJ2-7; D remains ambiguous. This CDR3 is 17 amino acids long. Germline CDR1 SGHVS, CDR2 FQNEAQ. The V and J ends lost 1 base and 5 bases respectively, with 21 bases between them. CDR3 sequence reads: CASSLVPTQTDPNEQYF. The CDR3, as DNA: TGTGCCAGCAGCTTAGTCCCGACACAGACCGACCCTAACGAGCAGTACTTC.

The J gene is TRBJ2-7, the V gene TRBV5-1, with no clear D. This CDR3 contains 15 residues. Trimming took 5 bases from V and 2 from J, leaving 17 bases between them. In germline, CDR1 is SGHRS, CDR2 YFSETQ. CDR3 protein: CASRSPGSRPYEQYF. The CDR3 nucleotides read TGCGCCAGCAGGTCTCCCGGCAGTCGACCCTACGAGCAGTACTTC.

The CDR3 loop is CSVDKQIYNEQFF. DNA for the CDR3: TGCAGCGTTGATAAACAGATTTACAATGAGCAGTTCTTC. The rearrangement links TRBV29-1 to TRBJ2-1; D is ambiguous. The ends were cut back, 3 bases at V and 4 bases at J, with 10 bases in the middle. Germline values: CDR1 SQVTM, CDR2 ANQGSEA. The CDR3 has 13 amino acids.

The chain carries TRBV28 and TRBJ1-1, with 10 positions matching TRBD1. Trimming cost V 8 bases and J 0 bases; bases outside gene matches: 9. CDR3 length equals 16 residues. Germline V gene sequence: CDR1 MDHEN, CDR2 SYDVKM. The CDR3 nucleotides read TGTGCCAGCGGGGACGACAGGGGGCGAATGAACACTGAAGCTTTCTTT. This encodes CASGDDRGRMNTEAFF.

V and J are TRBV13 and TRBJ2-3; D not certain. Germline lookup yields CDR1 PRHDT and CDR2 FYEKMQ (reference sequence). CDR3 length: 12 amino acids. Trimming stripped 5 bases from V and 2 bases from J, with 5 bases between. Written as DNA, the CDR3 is TGTGCCAGCAGCCAGACCACAGATACGCAGTATTTT. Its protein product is CASSQTTDTQYF.

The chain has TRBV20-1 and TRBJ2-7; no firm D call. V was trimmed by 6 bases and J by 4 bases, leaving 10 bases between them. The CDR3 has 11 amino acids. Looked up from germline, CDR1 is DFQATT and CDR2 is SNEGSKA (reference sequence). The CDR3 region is CSALNMYEQYF. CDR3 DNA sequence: TGCAGTGCCCTGAACATGTACGAGCAGTACTTC.

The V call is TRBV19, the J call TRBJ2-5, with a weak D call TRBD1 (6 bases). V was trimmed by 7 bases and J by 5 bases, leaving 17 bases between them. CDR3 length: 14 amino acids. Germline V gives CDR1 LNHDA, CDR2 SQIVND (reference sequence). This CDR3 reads CASTEQGVTETQYF. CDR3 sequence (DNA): TGTGCCAGTACCGAACAGGGAGTGACGGAGACCCAGTACTTC.

CDR3 protein: CANPGQGYGYTF. CDR3 sequence (DNA): TGTGCCAACCCGGGACAGGGATATGGCTACACCTTC. The rearrangement links TRBV2 to TRBJ1-2, with 9 bases fitting TRBD1. The CDR3 extends over 12 amino acids. V shed 10 bases and J 5 bases; nucleotides not matched to a gene: 5. The germline CDR1 and CDR2 sequences are SNHLY and FYNNEI.

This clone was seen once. CDR3 bases: TGCAGCGTTAGACCGGGACAGCTTAATGAAAAACTGTTTTTT. Protein sequence: CSVRPGQLNEKLFF. The gene calls are TRBV29-1 and TRBJ1-4; 7 positions agree with TRBD1. With V trimmed by 5 bases and J by 4 bases, 7 bases remained unmatched. Germline CDR1 SQVTM, CDR2 ANQGSEA. This CDR3 has 14 amino acids.

In DNA form, the CDR3 reads TGTGCCATCAGTGAGTCGTTAGGGGGGCGACCGAACACTGAAGCTTTCTTT. Amino acids: CAISESLGGRPNTEAFF. The rearrangement joins TRBV10-3 to TRBJ1-1; a weak D match, TRBD1 (6 bases). CDR1 ENHRY and CDR2 SYGVKD come from the germline V gene. The CDR3 spans 17 residues. The V and J ends lost 0 bases and 1 base respectively, with 15 bases between them.

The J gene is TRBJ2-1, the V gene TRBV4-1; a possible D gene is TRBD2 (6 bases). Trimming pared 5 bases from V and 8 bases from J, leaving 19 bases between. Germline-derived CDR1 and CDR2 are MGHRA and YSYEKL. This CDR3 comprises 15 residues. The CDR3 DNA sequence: TGCGCCAGCAGCGCTCGGGCCGGGAGTGAGGATGAGCAGTTCTTC. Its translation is CASSARAGSEDEQFF.

The CDR3 here is CASSKGTYQLNNEKLFF. Here the CDR3 DNA reads TGTGCCAGCAGCAAGGGGACCTACCAACTCAATAATGAAAAACTGTTTTTT. V gene TRBV7-8 combines with J gene TRBJ1-4; D may be TRBD1 (5 bases). Trimming removed 5 bases at V and 4 bases at J, with 20 bases between. The CDR3 totals 17 residues. CDR1 and CDR2 (germline): SGHVS, FQNEAQ. The full variable domain, rest sourced from reference TRBV7-8 and TRBJ1-4, is GAGVSQSPRYKVAKRGQDVALRCDPISGHVSLFWYQQALGQGPEFLTYFQNEAQLDKSGLPSDRFFAERPEGSVSTLKIQRTQQEDSAVYLCASSKGTYQLNNEKLFFGSGTQLSVL.

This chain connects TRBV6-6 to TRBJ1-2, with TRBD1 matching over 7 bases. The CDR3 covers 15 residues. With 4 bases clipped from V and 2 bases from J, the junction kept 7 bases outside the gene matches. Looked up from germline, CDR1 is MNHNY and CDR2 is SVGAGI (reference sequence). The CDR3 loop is CASSSMTGSNYGYTF. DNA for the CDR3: TGTGCCAGCAGTTCGATGACAGGGAGCAACTATGGCTACACCTTC.

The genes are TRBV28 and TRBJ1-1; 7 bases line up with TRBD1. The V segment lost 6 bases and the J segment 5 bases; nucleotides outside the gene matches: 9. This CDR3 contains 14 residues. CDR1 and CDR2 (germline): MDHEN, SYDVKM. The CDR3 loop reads CASSPDRSRTEAFF. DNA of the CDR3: TGTGCCAGCAGCCCGGACAGGTCGAGAACTGAAGCTTTCTTT.

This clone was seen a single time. The CDR3 sequence: CASGRGQIETQYF. CDR3 nucleotides: TGTGCCAGCGGACGAGGACAGATAGAGACCCAGTACTTC. The chain joins TRBV27 to TRBJ2-5; maybe TRBD1 (6 bases). The CDR3 has 13 amino acids. Trimming took off 8 bases at V and 4 bases at J, with 14 bases between the two ends. Germline V gene sequence: CDR1 MNHEY, CDR2 SMNVEV (reference sequence).